Listed below are T cell receptor beta chains from one sample, sequenced in a study of OX40 agonist ivuxolimab in advanced cancers. The table came from immunoSEQ multiplex PCR; TCRdb's copy has only in-frame clones and leaves some out. The sample gives 65,000 to 70,000 clones, roughly 80% of which show up once; about 0.4% is in the top ten. Sequencing used CD4+ or CD8+ T cells sorted from blood, obtained in a trial of the OX40 agonist ivuxolimab. The source is an adult with an advanced solid tumor such as melanoma, head and neck, liver or kidney cancer. Each CDR3 is given with its conserved first and last residue. A D gene is named only where the DNA matches it firmly. The size field is filled for only some rows; it gives once, few, many or a size class.

>TRBJ1-1|TRBV9|-|TRBD1
CASSVALDRGPEAFF
TGTGCCAGCAGCGTAGCCCTGGACAGGGGCCCTGAAGCTTTCTTT
>TRBJ1-2|TRBV28|-|TRBD1
CASYRGYGYTF
TGTGCCAGTTACAGGGGCTATGGCTACACCTTC
>TRBJ1-2|TRBV5-5|few|-
CASSLAGSSNYGYTF
TGTGCCAGCAGCTTGGCCGGAAGTAGTAACTATGGCTACACCTTC
>TRBJ1-5|TRBV7-9|-|-
CASSLEGQPQHF
TGTGCCAGCAGCTTAGAGGGACAGCCCCAGCATTTT
>TRBJ1-1|TRBV18|-|-
CASSPRDDEAFF
TGTGCCAGCTCACCACGGGACGACGAAGCTTTCTTT
>TRBJ2-7|TRBV7-2|-|TRBD2
CASSLSLLAGTYEQYF
TGTGCCAGCAGCCTAAGTCTACTAGCGGGGACCTACGAGCAGTACTTC
>TRBJ1-1|TRBV5-6|once|-
CASSYPNTEAFF
TGTGCCAGCAGCTACCCGAACACTGAAGCTTTCTTT
>TRBJ2-2|TRBV19|-|TRBD1
CASKIRGLGYTGELFF
TGTGCCAGCAAGATCAGGGGGCTCGGGTACACCGGGGAGCTGTTTTTT
>TRBJ2-3|TRBV7-2|-|-
CASSLGLYTDTQYF
TGTGCCAGCAGCTTGGGACTCTACACAGATACGCAGTATTTT
>TRBJ1-5|TRBV28|-|-
CASSLPGPRRSNQPQHF
TGTGCCAGCAGTTTACCCGGACCTCGTAGGAGCAATCAGCCCCAGCATTTT
>TRBJ2-1|TRBV28|-|-
CASSLYLYNEQFF
TGTGCCAGCAGTCTCTACTTATACAATGAGCAGTTCTTC
>TRBJ2-1|TRBV29-1|-|-
CSVEAPPRHNEQFF
TGCAGCGTTGAGGCACCCCCTAGGCACAATGAGCAGTTCTTC
>TRBJ1-5|TRBV28|-|-
CASGGRSNQPQHF
TGTGCCAGCGGCGGAAGAAGCAATCAGCCCCAGCATTTT
>TRBJ2-5|TRBV2|-|-
CASSGLPGETQYF
TGTGCCAGCAGTGGACTACCGGGTGAGACCCAGTACTTC
>TRBJ2-3|TRBV28|-|-
CASSLGWTQYF
TGTGCCAGCAGTTTAGGGTGGACGCAGTATTTT
>TRBJ2-4|TRBV6-6|-|-
CASRDSLAKNIQYF
TGTGCCAGCAGGGACAGTTTAGCCAAAAACATTCAGTACTTC
>TRBJ1-3|TRBV7-6|-|-
CASSLGTVSGNTIYF
TGTGCCAGCAGCTTAGGGACCGTCTCTGGAAACACCATATATTTT
>TRBJ1-1|TRBV5-5|-|-
CASSFSGAGTEAFF
TGTGCCAGCAGCTTTTCGGGGGCAGGCACTGAAGCTTTCTTT
>TRBJ2-7|TRBV11-2|-|-
CASSLGQSLDEQYF
TGTGCCAGCAGCTTAGGACAGTCCCTGGACGAGCAGTACTTC
>TRBJ1-2|TRBV28|-|-
CASSLIPPHTF
TGTGCCAGCAGTTTAATACCTCCCCACACCTTC
>TRBJ2-5|TRBV7-3|few|TRBD2
CASSLRTSGMGETQYF
TGTGCCAGCAGCTTAAGGACTAGCGGGATGGGAGAGACCCAGTACTTC
>TRBJ1-3|TRBV6-5|-|-
CASSYSRLYSGNTIYF
TGTGCCAGCAGTTACTCCCGCTTATACTCTGGAAACACCATATATTTT
>TRBJ1-6|TRBV18|-|-
CASSPLPGSAGTSTYNSPLHF
TGTGCCAGCTCACCCCTCCCGGGCAGCGCTGGGACCAGCACCTATAATTCACCCCTCCACTTT
>TRBJ2-7|TRBV30|-|-
CAWSMHYEQYF
TGTGCCTGGAGTATGCACTACGAGCAGTACTTC
>TRBJ2-2|TRBV28|-|TRBD2
CASMEAGGSTGELFF
TGTGCCAGCATGGAAGCGGGGGGCTCAACCGGGGAGCTGTTTTTT
>TRBJ2-1|TRBV7-3|few|-
CASSLDSGPYNEQFF
TGTGCCAGCAGCTTGGATAGCGGCCCCTACAATGAGCAGTTCTTC
>TRBJ2-6|TRBV19|-|TRBD1
CASSTGGAGSGANVLTF
TGTGCCAGTAGTACAGGGGGCGCTGGGTCTGGGGCCAACGTCCTGACTTTC
>TRBJ2-3|TRBV7-6|-|TRBD2
CASSLGVAGALDTQYF
TGTGCCAGCAGCTTAGGGGTAGCGGGAGCTCTGGATACGCAGTATTTT
>TRBJ1-3|TRBV5-1|-|-
CASSFGRNSGNTIYF
TGCGCCAGCAGCTTTGGACGTAACTCTGGAAACACCATATATTTT
>TRBJ2-1|TRBV5-1|-|-
CASSLRAGGTYNEQFF
TGCGCCAGCAGCTTGCGGGCCGGGGGTACCTACAATGAGCAGTTCTTC
>TRBJ2-7|TRBV7-2|-|-
CASTPGLAGVYEQYF
TGTGCCAGCACCCCCGGACTGGCTGGGGTCTACGAGCAGTACTTC
>TRBJ1-4|TRBV5-1|-|-
CASSLGTPVGGEKLFF
TGCGCCAGCAGCTTGGGAACCCCCGTTGGGGGGGAAAAACTGTTTTTT
>TRBJ1-5|TRBV19|-|TRBD1
CASSATGSNQPQHF
TGTGCCAGTAGTGCGACAGGGAGCAATCAGCCCCAGCATTTT
>TRBJ1-5|TRBV6-5|-|-
CASSYSAVNQPQHF
TGTGCCAGCAGTTACAGCGCGGTCAATCAGCCCCAGCATTTT
>TRBJ1-1|TRBV2|few|TRBD1
CASIGTGGNRAFF
TGTGCCAGCATAGGGACAGGGGGCAATCGAGCTTTCTTT
>TRBJ1-1|TRBV18|once|-
CASSRDLNTEAFF
TGTGCCAGCTCACGCGATCTAAACACTGAAGCTTTCTTT
>TRBJ1-5|TRBV2|-|-
CASSAGRSQPQHF
TGTGCCAGCAGTGCTGGGAGGAGCCAGCCCCAGCATTTT
>TRBJ1-1|TRBV2|-|-
CASSGQAGHTEAFF
TGTGCCAGCAGTGGGCAAGCGGGGCACACTGAAGCTTTCTTT
>TRBJ2-6|TRBV7-6|-|-
CASSAGSGSGANVLTF
TGTGCCAGCAGCGCGGGGTCGGGCTCTGGGGCCAACGTCCTGACTTTC
>TRBJ1-2|TRBV7-2|-|TRBD1
CASSIGTGYGYTF
TGTGCCAGCAGCATCGGGACAGGGTACGGCTACACCTTC
>TRBJ1-1|TRBV10-3|-|-
CAISDLGGRTEAFF
TGTGCCATCAGTGATTTAGGGGGGAGGACTGAAGCTTTCTTT
>TRBJ1-3|TRBV5-4|-|-
CASSLGSGNTIYF
TGTGCCAGCAGCTTAGGCTCTGGAAACACCATATATTTT
>TRBJ1-2|TRBV23-1|-|TRBD1
CASDCTGDYGYTF
TGCGCCAGCGACTGTACAGGGGACTATGGCTACACCTTC
>TRBJ2-1|TRBV18|-|TRBD2
CASSAPSGRPKQEQFF
TGTGCCAGCTCAGCCCCTAGCGGGAGGCCAAAGCAGGAGCAGTTCTTC
>TRBJ1-5|TRBV10-2|-|-
CASSESRLEPQHF
TGCGCCAGCAGTGAGTCTCGCTTAGAACCCCAGCATTTT
>TRBJ2-3|TRBV5-4|-|-
CASSLNRANTDTQYF
TGTGCCAGCAGCTTGAATAGGGCTAACACAGATACGCAGTATTTT
>TRBJ1-1|TRBV6-1|-|TRBD1
CASSRTGNTEAFF
TGTGCCAGCAGCAGGACAGGGAACACTGAAGCTTTCTTT
>TRBJ1-2|TRBV5-1|-|-
CASSLSGASYGYTF
TGCGCCAGCAGCTTATCAGGGGCCAGCTATGGCTACACCTTC
>TRBJ1-2|TRBV9|-|TRBD1
CASSFSSGGGGYTF
TGTGCCAGCAGCTTCAGTTCAGGGGGCGGCGGCTACACCTTC
>TRBJ1-5|TRBV2|-|-
CASSERLESPQHF
TGTGCCAGCAGTGAAAGGTTGGAATCTCCCCAGCATTTT
>TRBJ2-2|TRBV18|-|-
CASSPRGSRTGELFF
TGTGCCAGCTCACCACGGGGCTCGAGGACCGGGGAGCTGTTTTTT
>TRBJ2-5|TRBV4-3|-|TRBD1
CASSQETGGSETQYF
TGCGCCAGCAGCCAAGAGACAGGGGGCTCAGAGACCCAGTACTTC